This is a list of T cell receptor beta chains from one sample in a study of blood T cells in healthy people across ages. TCRdb recomputed calls from the 5' RACE reads with MiXCR, one row per CDR3 protein. Among about 640,000 distinct CDR3 sequences listed, roughly two fifths were seen once. Sequencing input: blood. Receptor source: a man older than 75 in good health. Each CDR3 is given with its conserved first and last residue. D genes are given only for firm matches. Size values are once, few and many counts, or a class for expanded clones, and some rows have none.

clone_size: few
v_call: TRBV24-1
d_call: TRBD2
j_call: TRBJ2-1
cdr3_nt: TGTGCCACCAGTGACACCCGGACTAGCGATAATGAGCAGTTCTTC
cdr3_aa: CATSDTRTSDNEQFF

clone_size: NA
v_call: TRBV7-2
d_call: TRBD1
j_call: TRBJ1-1
cdr3_nt: TGTGCCAGCAGGCCACAGGGGGTCATGAACACTGAAGCTTTCTTT
cdr3_aa: CASRPQGVMNTEAFF

clone_size: few
v_call: TRBV6-2/TRBV6-3
d_call: NA
j_call: TRBJ2-1
cdr3_nt: TGTGCCAGCTTTGGGCCAAGGTCGGGGTTCTTC
cdr3_aa: CASFGPRSGFF

clone_size: NA
v_call: TRBV21-1
d_call: NA
j_call: TRBJ1-2
cdr3_nt: TGTGCCAGCAGCAAAGTTGAAAAAGGGGGCACGAACTATGGCTACACCTTC
cdr3_aa: CASSKVEKGGTNYGYTF

clone_size: NA
v_call: TRBV9
d_call: NA
j_call: TRBJ2-1
cdr3_nt: TGTACCAGCAGCGTAGTACCCCTCACCGTCTCGAACTTACTCTACAATGAGCAGTTCTTC
cdr3_aa: CTSSVVPLTVSNLLYNEQFF

clone_size: few
v_call: TRBV5-1
d_call: NA
j_call: TRBJ2-3
cdr3_nt: TGCGCCAGCAGCCCGCTAGTTGTCCCAGATACGCAGTATTTT
cdr3_aa: CASSPLVVPDTQYF

clone_size: NA
v_call: TRBV6-1
d_call: NA
j_call: TRBJ1-2
cdr3_nt: TGTGCCAGCAGTGAACAGGGGTGGGACTATGGCTACACCTTC
cdr3_aa: CASSEQGWDYGYTF

clone_size: NA
v_call: TRBV14
d_call: NA
j_call: TRBJ2-7
cdr3_nt: TGTGCCAGCAGCCAAGGATTTCAGGGCGAGCAGTACTTC
cdr3_aa: CASSQGFQGEQYF

clone_size: NA
v_call: TRBV7-9
d_call: TRBD1
j_call: TRBJ2-7
cdr3_nt: TGTGCCAGCAACTACTGGACAGGGCCTAGCGAGCAGTACTTC
cdr3_aa: CASNYWTGPSEQYF

clone_size: NA
v_call: TRBV6-5
d_call: NA
j_call: TRBJ2-5
cdr3_nt: TGTGCCAGCAGGAAGACAGGTTTAGAGACCCAGTACTTC
cdr3_aa: CASRKTGLETQYF

clone_size: NA
v_call: TRBV20-1
d_call: TRBD2
j_call: TRBJ2-7
cdr3_nt: TGCAGTGCTAGAGATCGCGGGAGAGTAAACGAGCAGTACTTC
cdr3_aa: CSARDRGRVNEQYF

clone_size: few
v_call: TRBV7-2
d_call: TRBD2
j_call: TRBJ2-5
cdr3_nt: TGTGCCAGCAGCTTAGCGGTAGCGGGGCAGCAAGAGACCCAGTACTTC
cdr3_aa: CASSLAVAGQQETQYF

clone_size: NA
v_call: TRBV7-9
d_call: TRBD2
j_call: TRBJ2-5
cdr3_nt: TGTGCCAGCAGCCCAGGCGGCGGACTAGCGGGAGTTGGAGAGACCCAGTACTTC
cdr3_aa: CASSPGGGLAGVGETQYF

clone_size: NA
v_call: TRBV6-2/TRBV6-3
d_call: TRBD2
j_call: TRBJ2-7
cdr3_nt: TGTGCCAGCAGTTCCATGGGCGGGAGGAGGTACGAGCAGTACTTC
cdr3_aa: CASSSMGGRRYEQYF

clone_size: NA
v_call: TRBV20-1
d_call: TRBD2
j_call: TRBJ2-5
cdr3_nt: TGCAGTGCGCCCTGGGTTTCCCCGGGACTAGCGGGAGGGTGGTCGGGCAATGAGCAGTACTTC
cdr3_aa: CSAPWVSPGLAGGWSGNEQYF

clone_size: few
v_call: TRBV24-1
d_call: NA
j_call: TRBJ2-1
cdr3_nt: TGTGCCACCAGTGATTTGGGCCAACCCCGGGGGACATCCTACAATGAGCAGTTCTTC
cdr3_aa: CATSDLGQPRGTSYNEQFF

clone_size: once
v_call: TRBV7-2
d_call: NA
j_call: TRBJ1-4
cdr3_nt: TGTGCCAGCAGCAAGAGACAGATTAATGAAAAACTGTTTTTT
cdr3_aa: CASSKRQINEKLFF

clone_size: NA
v_call: TRBV28
d_call: TRBD2
j_call: TRBJ2-2
cdr3_nt: TGTGCCAGCAGTCCCGGGGGGATAGTGTGGGCCGGGGAGCTGTTTTTT
cdr3_aa: CASSPGGIVWAGELFF

clone_size: few
v_call: TRBV5-1
d_call: TRBD2
j_call: TRBJ2-7
cdr3_nt: TGCGCCAGCAGTTATAGCGGGAGCCCCTCCTACGAGCAGTACTTC
cdr3_aa: CASSYSGSPSYEQYF

clone_size: NA
v_call: TRBV15
d_call: TRBD1
j_call: TRBJ1-1
cdr3_nt: TGTGCCACCAGCCGACAGGGGGACACTGAAGCTTTCTTT
cdr3_aa: CATSRQGDTEAFF

clone_size: few
v_call: TRBV4-2
d_call: TRBD1
j_call: TRBJ1-2
cdr3_nt: TGTGCCAGCAGCCAACCCTTAAAAACAACCGGGACAGGATTAGCCGGCTACACCTTC
cdr3_aa: CASSQPLKTTGTGLAGYTF

clone_size: NA
v_call: TRBV20-1
d_call: NA
j_call: TRBJ1-3
cdr3_nt: TGCAGTGCAAGGGAAGGTTCAGGAAACACCATATATTTT
cdr3_aa: CSAREGSGNTIYF

clone_size: many
v_call: TRBV3-1
d_call: NA
j_call: TRBJ2-5
cdr3_nt: TGTGCCAGCAGCCCCGGTGGGGGGCGCTCAGAGACCCAGTACTTC
cdr3_aa: CASSPGGGRSETQYF

clone_size: NA
v_call: TRBV6-2/TRBV6-3
d_call: TRBD2
j_call: TRBJ2-5
cdr3_nt: TGTGCCAGCAGTTACTCGTCGACTCTAGCGGGGAGCTTCCAAGAGACCCAGTACTTC
cdr3_aa: CASSYSSTLAGSFQETQYF

clone_size: many
v_call: TRBV7-2
d_call: TRBD1
j_call: TRBJ1-6
cdr3_nt: TGTGCCAGCAGCTTACTCCGGACAGGGACGAAATCACCCCTCCACTTT
cdr3_aa: CASSLLRTGTKSPLHF

clone_size: many
v_call: TRBV12-3/TRBV12-4
d_call: TRBD1
j_call: TRBJ1-2
cdr3_nt: TGTGCCAGCAGGTTCGGACAGGGCGGTGGAGGAGAGTCCGGCTACACCTTC
cdr3_aa: CASRFGQGGGGESGYTF

clone_size: NA
v_call: TRBV2
d_call: TRBD2
j_call: TRBJ2-3
cdr3_nt: TGTGCCAGCCACTTTTGGGGGGGAATCGCAGATACGCAGTATTTT
cdr3_aa: CASHFWGGIADTQYF

clone_size: NA
v_call: TRBV28
d_call: NA
j_call: TRBJ1-2
cdr3_nt: TGTGCCAGCAGTTCTATTGTAGGGGGCTACACCTTC
cdr3_aa: CASSSIVGGYTF

clone_size: NA
v_call: TRBV7-3
d_call: NA
j_call: TRBJ2-7
cdr3_nt: TGTGCCAGCAGCCTGGTGGCAGGGGTCGGGCAGTACTTC
cdr3_aa: CASSLVAGVGQYF

clone_size: few
v_call: TRBV7-9
d_call: TRBD1
j_call: TRBJ2-5
cdr3_nt: TGTGCCAGCAGCTTAGTGGGACAGGGGTTTTCCCGCGCACAAGAGACCCAGTACTTC
cdr3_aa: CASSLVGQGFSRAQETQYF

clone_size: NA
v_call: TRBV29-1
d_call: NA
j_call: TRBJ2-3
cdr3_nt: TGCAGCGTTTCGATTCTCTCCACAGATACGCAGTATTTT
cdr3_aa: CSVSILSTDTQYF

clone_size: NA
v_call: TRBV6-1
d_call: NA
j_call: TRBJ2-4
cdr3_nt: TGTGCCAGCAGTGAAAGGTCCGGGGGAGCCAAAAACATTCAGTACTTC
cdr3_aa: CASSERSGGAKNIQYF

clone_size: few
v_call: TRBV4-3
d_call: TRBD2
j_call: TRBJ2-3
cdr3_nt: TGCGCCAGCAGCCAAGAAGAGGCGGGAGCAGTCGATACGCAGTATTTT
cdr3_aa: CASSQEEAGAVDTQYF

clone_size: NA
v_call: TRBV6-2/TRBV6-3
d_call: NA
j_call: TRBJ1-2
cdr3_nt: TGTGCCAGCAGGGACCCAGGGAGGCGCTACACCTTC
cdr3_aa: CASRDPGRRYTF

clone_size: many
v_call: TRBV25-1
d_call: TRBD2
j_call: TRBJ2-3
cdr3_nt: TGTGCCAGCAGTGAACTGACTAGCGGGAACACAGATACGCAGTATTTT
cdr3_aa: CASSELTSGNTDTQYF

clone_size: NA
v_call: TRBV14
d_call: NA
j_call: TRBJ2-5
cdr3_nt: TGTGCCAGCAGCCTGAGTTTGGGACAAGAGACCCAGTACTTC
cdr3_aa: CASSLSLGQETQYF

clone_size: few
v_call: TRBV6-1
d_call: TRBD2
j_call: TRBJ2-3
cdr3_nt: TGTGCCAGCAGTGAAGGTCTAGCGGTAACAGATACGCAGTATTTT
cdr3_aa: CASSEGLAVTDTQYF

clone_size: NA
v_call: TRBV25-1
d_call: NA
j_call: TRBJ1-1
cdr3_nt: TGTGCCAGCAGTGAACACCGTTACGGGGAAGCTTTCTTT
cdr3_aa: CASSEHRYGEAFF

clone_size: NA
v_call: TRBV9
d_call: NA
j_call: TRBJ1-2
cdr3_nt: TGTGCCAGCAGCGTAGAGGCAGGATCCCATCGGGGCTACACCTTC
cdr3_aa: CASSVEAGSHRGYTF

clone_size: NA
v_call: TRBV9
d_call: NA
j_call: TRBJ2-4
cdr3_nt: TGTGCCAGCAGCCCGAATGGGGGCACGACGGGGGAGCAGTACTTC
cdr3_aa: CASSPNGGTTGEQYF

clone_size: NA
v_call: TRBV19
d_call: TRBD2
j_call: TRBJ2-7
cdr3_nt: TGTGCCAGTAGTATAGGCAGCGGGGGGGCTAATATCCATGAGCAGTACTTC
cdr3_aa: CASSIGSGGANIHEQYF

clone_size: NA
v_call: TRBV3-1
d_call: NA
j_call: TRBJ2-5
cdr3_nt: TGTGCCAGCAGCCGACCGGTAGAGACTGAGCAGTACTTC
cdr3_aa: CASSRPVETEQYF

clone_size: NA
v_call: TRBV2
d_call: NA
j_call: TRBJ1-2
cdr3_nt: TGTGCCAGCAGTGAAGCGCTACAGGGTGCTGGCTACACCTTC
cdr3_aa: CASSEALQGAGYTF

clone_size: many
v_call: TRBV30
d_call: NA
j_call: TRBJ2-5
cdr3_nt: TGTGCCTGGAGTGGGTCTAGGATCCAAGAGACCCAGTACTTC
cdr3_aa: CAWSGSRIQETQYF

clone_size: NA
v_call: TRBV7-9
d_call: TRBD1
j_call: TRBJ2-5
cdr3_nt: TGTGCCAGCAGCTTATGGACAGGGAATCGGAATGAGCAGTACTTC
cdr3_aa: CASSLWTGNRNEQYF

clone_size: NA
v_call: TRBV18
d_call: NA
j_call: TRBJ1-1
cdr3_nt: TGTGCCAGCTCACCATTTCTCGATCCCCGGGGCGCCGGCACTGAAGCTTTCTTT
cdr3_aa: CASSPFLDPRGAGTEAFF

clone_size: NA
v_call: TRBV6-1
d_call: NA
j_call: TRBJ2-5
cdr3_nt: TGTGCCAGCAGTGAAGGAGCGGTGGGGGGGACCCAGTACTTC
cdr3_aa: CASSEGAVGGTQYF

clone_size: NA
v_call: TRBV20-1
d_call: NA
j_call: TRBJ2-1
cdr3_nt: TGCAGTGCTAGAGAAGGGGGTAGGAGGATGGATGAGCAGTTCTTC
cdr3_aa: CSAREGGRRMDEQFF

clone_size: few
v_call: TRBV6-4
d_call: TRBD1
j_call: TRBJ2-5
cdr3_nt: TGTGCCAGCAGTGACTCGACAGGGCCTCAAGAGACCCAGTACTTC
cdr3_aa: CASSDSTGPQETQYF

clone_size: NA
v_call: TRBV7-6
d_call: NA
j_call: TRBJ1-4
cdr3_nt: TGTGCCAGCAGCTTAGACCCCTCAGGACAGCCTCAAAATGAAAAACTGTTTTTT
cdr3_aa: CASSLDPSGQPQNEKLFF

clone_size: NA
v_call: TRBV6-6
d_call: NA
j_call: TRBJ1-2
cdr3_nt: TGTGCCAGCACCACCGACAGGCCCAGAAACGGCTACACCTTC
cdr3_aa: CASTTDRPRNGYTF

clone_size: NA
v_call: TRBV6-2/TRBV6-3
d_call: NA
j_call: TRBJ1-1
cdr3_nt: TGTGCCAGCAGTTACTATCGGGGTTTGGGTGAAGCTTTCTTT
cdr3_aa: CASSYYRGLGEAFF

clone_size: few
v_call: TRBV7-9
d_call: NA
j_call: TRBJ1-4
cdr3_nt: TGTGCCAGCAGCCTAGGAGGTTTTGATTTGGAAAAACTGTTTTTT
cdr3_aa: CASSLGGFDLEKLFF

clone_size: NA
v_call: TRBV2
d_call: TRBD1
j_call: TRBJ1-1
cdr3_nt: TGTGCCATCCAGCAGGGGGAGAAAGCTTTCTTT
cdr3_aa: CAIQQGEKAFF

clone_size: NA
v_call: TRBV28
d_call: NA
j_call: TRBJ2-3
cdr3_nt: TGTGCCAGCAGTTTCTTCTTAGGCGGGAGCACAGATACGCAGTATTTT
cdr3_aa: CASSFFLGGSTDTQYF